This T cell receptor (beta chain) was sequenced for a study of T cell repertoires in cytomegalovirus infection. Study-level information: CMV infection and matching HLA type were both indicated by public TCR beta signatures. Overall study results and limits: Dominating the ex vivo response were TCR beta clonotypes that were CMV-specific and HLA-C-restricted. There were carriers of CMV plus the relevant HLA, and cumulative public TCR beta family frequency identified them.

A remark on this clonotype: Its matching antigen is unknown.

TCRdb reprocessed the reads via MiXCR and lists one record per CDR3 protein. The table has about 740,000 distinct CDR3 sequences, about 40% seen once; the top ten hold 2.5% to 3%. Germline-derived CDR1 and CDR2 are LNHDA and SQIVND (reference sequence). V was clipped by 1 base and J by 1 base, with 10 bases between them. The CDR3 runs 15 residues. The sample comprised PBMCs. This clonotype was obtained from a human donor in good health (CMV status not recorded). Some clones in this sample may be carry-over from other donors' samples. The chain uses TRBV19 and TRBJ1-1; maybe TRBD1 (6 bases). The CDR3 loop reads CASSIAGAGNTEAFF. For the CDR3, the DNA is TGTGCCAGTAGTATAGCAGGGGCCGGGAACACTGAAGCTTTCTTT.